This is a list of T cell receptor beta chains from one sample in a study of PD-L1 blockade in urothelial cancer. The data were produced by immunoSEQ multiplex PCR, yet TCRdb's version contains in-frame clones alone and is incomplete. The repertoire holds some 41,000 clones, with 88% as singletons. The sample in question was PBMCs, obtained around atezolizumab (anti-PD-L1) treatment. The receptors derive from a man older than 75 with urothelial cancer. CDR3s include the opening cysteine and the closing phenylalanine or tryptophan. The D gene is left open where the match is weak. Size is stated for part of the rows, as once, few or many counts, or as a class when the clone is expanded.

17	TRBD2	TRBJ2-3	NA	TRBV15	CATSRDPLLAGEDTQYF	TGTGCCACCAGCAGAGATCCCCTACTAGCGGGAGAAGATACGCAGTATTTT
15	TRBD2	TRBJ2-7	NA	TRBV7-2	CASSSAGGGPYEQYF	TGTGCCAGCAGCTCAGCGGGAGGGGGACCCTACGAGCAGTACTTC
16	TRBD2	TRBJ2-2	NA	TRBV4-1	CASSQLPGLATGELFF	TGCGCCAGCAGCCAACTACCGGGACTAGCGACCGGGGAGCTGTTTTTT
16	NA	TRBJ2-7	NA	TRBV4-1	CASSPILQGLGYEQYF	TGCGCCAGCAGCCCCATTCTGCAGGGGTTAGGATACGAGCAGTACTTC
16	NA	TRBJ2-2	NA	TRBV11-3	CASSLNRVPATGELFF	TGTGCCAGCAGCTTAAACAGGGTTCCCGCCACCGGGGAGCTGTTTTTT
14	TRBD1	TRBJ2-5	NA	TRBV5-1	CASSPGQGRETQYF	TGCGCCAGCAGCCCCGGACAGGGGAGAGAGACCCAGTACTTC
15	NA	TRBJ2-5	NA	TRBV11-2	CASSLGVTDKETQYF	TGTGCCAGCAGCTTAGGTGTAACAGATAAAGAGACCCAGTACTTC
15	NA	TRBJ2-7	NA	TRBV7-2	CASSLAQTAVYEQYF	TGTGCCAGCAGCTTAGCCCAGACAGCAGTCTACGAGCAGTACTTC
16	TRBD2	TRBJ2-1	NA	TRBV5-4	CASSLGREASYNEQFF	TGTGCCAGCAGCTTAGGGCGGGAGGCATCCTACAATGAGCAGTTCTTC
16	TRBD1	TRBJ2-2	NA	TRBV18	CASSPPGQKNTGELFF	TGTGCCAGCTCACCACCGGGACAGAAGAACACCGGGGAGCTGTTTTTT
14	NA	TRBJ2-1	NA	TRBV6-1	CASRQGPSYNEQFF	TGTGCCAGCAGACAGGGTCCTTCCTACAATGAGCAGTTCTTC
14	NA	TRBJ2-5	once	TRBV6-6	CASSYAETQETQYF	TGTGCCAGCAGTTACGCAGAAACCCAAGAGACCCAGTACTTC
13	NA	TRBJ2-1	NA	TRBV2	CASSEAPGQEQFF	TGTGCCAGCAGTGAAGCGCCTGGACAGGAGCAGTTCTTC
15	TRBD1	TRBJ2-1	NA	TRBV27	CASSLTGGLYNEQFF	TGTGCCAGCAGTTTAACAGGGGGGTTATACAATGAGCAGTTCTTC
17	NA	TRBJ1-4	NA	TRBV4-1	CASSLGRGGDTNEKLFF	TGCGCCAGCAGTCTAGGAAGGGGGGGGGATACTAATGAAAAACTGTTTTTT
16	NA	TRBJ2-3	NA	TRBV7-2	CASSLAGRGRLDTQYF	TGTGCCAGCAGCTTAGCGGGGCGGGGTCGGTTAGATACGCAGTATTTT
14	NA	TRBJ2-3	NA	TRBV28	CASSSRSIPDTQYF	TGTGCCAGCAGTTCAAGGAGTATTCCAGATACGCAGTATTTT